This passage covers 8 T cell receptor beta chains from one sample sequenced in a study of blood T cell repertoires in COVID-19. Sequenced by immunoSEQ multiplex PCR; TCRdb stores in-frame clones only, minus some. Among about 200,000 clones listed, approximately 83% were seen once. Material for sequencing was peripheral blood. These TCRs come from a man between 60 and 75 years old with acute or convalescent COVID-19.

This chain uses TRBV7-9 with TRBJ2-7; D ambiguous. Looked up from germline, CDR1 is SEHNR and CDR2 is FQNEAQ (reference sequence). This CDR3 spans 14 amino acids. V lost 6 bases and J lost 3, with 15 bases in between. CDR3 loop: CASRSLRSGYEQYF. DNA for the CDR3: TGTGCCAGCAGATCGCTTAGGAGTGGCTACGAGCAGTACTTC.

J is TRBJ2-1 and V is TRBV24-1; 8 bases line up with TRBD1. The CDR3 sequence is 16 residues long. Germline CDR1 reads KGHDR; CDR2 reads SFDVKD. After removal of 5 bases from V and 3 bases from J, the junction contained 8 bases not matched to a gene. DNA of the CDR3: TGTGCCACCAGTGGACGGACAGGGATTGGCTACAATGAGCAGTTCTTC. Its translation: CATSGRTGIGYNEQFF.

V and J are TRBV5-4 and TRBJ1-1, with 7 bases fitting TRBD1. The CDR3 has 13 residues. CDR1 and CDR2 from the germline V gene are SGHNT and YYREEE (reference sequence). The V and J ends lost 5 bases and 4 bases, in that order; junction bases with no gene match: 5. CDR3: CASRQTGITEAFF. Written as DNA, the CDR3 is TGTGCCAGCAGGCAGACAGGGATCACTGAAGCTTTCTTT.

The gene calls are TRBV28 and TRBJ2-3, with 13 bases lining up with TRBD2. With 5 bases clipped from V and 0 bases from J, the junction kept 5 bases outside the gene matches. The CDR3 spans 17 residues. The germline gives CDR1 MDHEN, CDR2 SYDVKM. The CDR3 DNA reads TGTGCCAGCAGTCAACTAGCGGGAGGGGGTAGCACAGATACGCAGTATTTT. It is translated as CASSQLAGGGSTDTQYF.

The chain is built from TRBV5-1 and TRBJ1-4; possibly TRBD1 for D (5 bases). CDR3 length equals 16 residues. Germline lookup yields CDR1 SGHRS and CDR2 YFSETQ. V gave up 3 bases and J gave up 3 bases, with 15 bases separating them. The CDR3 DNA reads TGCGCCAGCAGCTGGGGCTCAGGAGCCCCTAATGAAAAACTGTTTTTT. It is translated as CASSWGSGAPNEKLFF.

A note on this clone: This sample includes further DNA sequences coding for the same CDR3. V and J are TRBV5-6 and TRBJ2-7, with 7 bases fitting TRBD1. This CDR3 is 14 amino acids long. Germline CDR1 SGHDT, CDR2 YYEEEE. J gave up 4 bases and V 2 bases, and 6 bases lay outside the gene matches. CDR3 region: CASSFGTVSYEQYF. CDR3 DNA sequence: TGTGCCAGCAGCTTCGGGACAGTCTCTTACGAGCAGTACTTC.

This chain uses TRBV2 with TRBJ1-3, with no clear D. Germline lookup yields CDR1 SNHLY and CDR2 FYNNEI. V lost 6 bases to trimming and J lost 3 bases, with 12 bases between them. The CDR3 loop spans 14 amino acids. This CDR3 reads CASRPRAGGNTIYF. In DNA, the CDR3 is TGTGCCAGCAGACCGAGGGCAGGTGGAAACACCATATATTTT.

The J gene is TRBJ1-4, the V gene TRBV7-9; 8 bases agree with TRBD1. The CDR3 is 16 amino acids. The germline V gene encodes CDR1 SEHNR and CDR2 FQNEAQ (reference sequence). Losses at the gene ends were 2 bases for V and 0 bases for J; bases not matched to a gene: 2. The CDR3: CASSLRTGPTNEKLFF. The CDR3 coding sequence is TGTGCCAGCAGCTTAAGGACAGGGCCAACTAATGAAAAACTGTTTTTT.